The text below deals with one TCR beta chain. Scientists made TCR beta libraries using quantitative 5'-RACE with molecular barcodes. Each CDR3 protein gets one entry after TCRdb re-called the 5' RACE reads with MiXCR. This sample has about 340,000 distinct CDR3 sequences, with approximately 14% found just once. This CDR3 is 17 amino acids long. In germline, CDR1 is MNHEY, CDR2 SVGAGI. The V and J ends lost 2 bases and 1 base respectively, with 12 bases between them. The sample originates from a study of CD8 T cells in ankylosing spondylitis. The source is a male donor with ankylosing spondylitis or in good health (not recorded which). The V call is TRBV6-5, the J call TRBJ2-6; possible D gene TRBD1, 6 bases. Input material: blood, either unsorted or a sorted T cell fraction (not recorded which). In DNA, the CDR3 is TGTGCCAGCAGTTACCCCCCGACAGGTTCTGGGGCCAACGTCCTGACTTTC. Its protein product is CASSYPPTGSGANVLTF.